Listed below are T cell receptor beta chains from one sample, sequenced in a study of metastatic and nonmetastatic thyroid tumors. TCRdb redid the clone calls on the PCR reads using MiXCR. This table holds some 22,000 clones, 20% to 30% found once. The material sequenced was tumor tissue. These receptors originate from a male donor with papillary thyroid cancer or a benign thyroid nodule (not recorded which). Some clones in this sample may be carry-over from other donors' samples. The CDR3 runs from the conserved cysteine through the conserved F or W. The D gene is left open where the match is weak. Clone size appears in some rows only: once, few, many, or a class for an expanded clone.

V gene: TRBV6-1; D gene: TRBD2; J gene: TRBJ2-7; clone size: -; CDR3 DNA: TGTGCCCGCAGTGATATCAGACTAGCGGGGTTCTACGAGCAGTACTTC; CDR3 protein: CARSDIRLAGFYEQYF
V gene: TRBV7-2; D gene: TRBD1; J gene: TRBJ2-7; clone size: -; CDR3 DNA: TGTGCCAGCAGCTCGTACAGGGGGCAGTCCTACGAGCAGTACTTC; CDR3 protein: CASSSYRGQSYEQYF
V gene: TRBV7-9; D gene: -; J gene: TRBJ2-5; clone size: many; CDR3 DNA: TGTGCCACCGGTGGGCGTCCGAACCAAGAGACCCAGTACTTC; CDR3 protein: CATGGRPNQETQYF
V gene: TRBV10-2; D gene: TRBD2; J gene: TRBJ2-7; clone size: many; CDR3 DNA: TGCGCCAGCATAGCCGGGACTAGCGGGTCCTACGAGCAGTACTTC; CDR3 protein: CASIAGTSGSYEQYF
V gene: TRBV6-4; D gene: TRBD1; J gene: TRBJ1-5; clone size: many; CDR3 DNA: TGTGCCAGCAGTCCCCTTTCCGGGACAGGTAGGCAGCCCCAGCATTTT; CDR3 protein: CASSPLSGTGRQPQHF
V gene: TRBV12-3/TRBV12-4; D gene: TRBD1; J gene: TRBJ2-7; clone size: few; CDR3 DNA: TGTGCCAGCAGTTTCTCCAGGGGGTACGAGCAGTACTTC; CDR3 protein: CASSFSRGYEQYF
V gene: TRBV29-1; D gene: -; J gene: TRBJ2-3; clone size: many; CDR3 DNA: TGCAGCGTTGCTCCTAGCACAGATACGCAGTATTTT; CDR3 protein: CSVAPSTDTQYF
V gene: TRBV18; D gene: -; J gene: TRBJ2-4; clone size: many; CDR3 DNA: TGTGCCAGCTCACCACCCTCGGCTAAAAACATTCAGTACTTC; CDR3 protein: CASSPPSAKNIQYF
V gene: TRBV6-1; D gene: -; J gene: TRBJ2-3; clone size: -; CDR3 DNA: TGTGCCAGCAGTGGGGGCGGGAGCACAGATACGCAGTATTTT; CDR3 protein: CASSGGGSTDTQYF
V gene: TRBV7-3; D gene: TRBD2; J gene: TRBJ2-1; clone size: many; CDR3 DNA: TGTGCCAGCTCCAGCGGGAGTAATAATGAGCAGTTCTTC; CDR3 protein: CASSSGSNNEQFF
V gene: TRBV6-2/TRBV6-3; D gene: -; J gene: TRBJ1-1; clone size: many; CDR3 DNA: TGTGCCAGCAGAACCGGCCCCGGGGGGTCCATGAACACTGAAGCTTTCTTT; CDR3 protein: CASRTGPGGSMNTEAFF
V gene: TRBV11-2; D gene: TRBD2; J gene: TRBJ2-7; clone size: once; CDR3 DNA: TGTGCCAGCATCCTTGGGACTAGCGGGATGGTTCCCTACGAGCAGTACTTC; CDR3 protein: CASILGTSGMVPYEQYF
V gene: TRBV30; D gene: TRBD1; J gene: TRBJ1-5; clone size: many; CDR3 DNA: TGTGCCTGGAGTGCGGGACAGGCGGGCAATCAGCCCCAGCATTTT; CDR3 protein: CAWSAGQAGNQPQHF
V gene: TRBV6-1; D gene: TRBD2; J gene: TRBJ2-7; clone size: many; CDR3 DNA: TGTGCCAGCAGCGCGGGAGCTGCCTACGAGCAGTGCTTC; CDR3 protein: CASSAGAAYEQCF
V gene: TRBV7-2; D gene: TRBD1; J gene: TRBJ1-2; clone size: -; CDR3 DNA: TGTGCCAGCAGCTTACTCGACAGGGACGGCTGCACCTTC; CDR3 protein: CASSLLDRDGCTF
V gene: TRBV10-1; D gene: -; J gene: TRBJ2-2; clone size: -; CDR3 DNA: TGTGCCAGCAGTGACTCAGGCAGGGAGTCTGCTACGACGAACACCGGGGAGCTGTTTTTT; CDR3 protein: CASSDSGRESATTNTGELFF
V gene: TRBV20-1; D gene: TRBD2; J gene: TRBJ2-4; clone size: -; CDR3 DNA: TGCAGTGCTCAAGGACTAGCGGGAACGGAAGCCAAAAACATTCAGTACTTC; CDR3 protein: CSAQGLAGTEAKNIQYF
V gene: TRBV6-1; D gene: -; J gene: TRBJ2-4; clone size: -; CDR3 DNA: TGTGCCAGCAGATTGGACATCCTTCCAGGGAACATTCAGTACTTC; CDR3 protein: CASRLDILPGNIQYF
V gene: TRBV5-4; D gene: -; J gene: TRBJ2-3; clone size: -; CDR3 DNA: TGTGCCAGCAGCACGCTGACAGGAGATAGCACAGATACGCAGTATTTT; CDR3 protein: CASSTLTGDSTDTQYF
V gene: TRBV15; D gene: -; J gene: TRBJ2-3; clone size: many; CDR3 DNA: TGTGCCACCAGCGGGGGGATTGGAGATACGCAGTATTTT; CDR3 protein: CATSGGIGDTQYF